This T cell receptor (beta chain) was observed in a study of blood T cell repertoires in COVID-19. Across the whole study: Spain, Italy and the United States supplied samples that represented acute and convalescent COVID-19. Sample material is recorded as cDNA or gDNA derived from T cells, B-cell-depleted T cells, or PBMCs.

Trimming took 5 bases from V and 0 from J, leaving 12 bases between them. This CDR3 contains 15 residues. Germline-derived CDR1 and CDR2 are SGHTA and FQGNSA. As processed by the authors: Using reference gene primer amplification, nucleated cell counts were estimated. Profiled with immunoSEQ multiplex PCR; TCRdb holds only in-frame clones, not every one. The V and J calls and clone size come from that table; D and trimming were worked out from the DNA. The sample includes some 120,000 clones, more than 70% of them seen just once. This clonotype originated in a human donor in a cohort sampled during active COVID-19. The chain carries TRBV7-2 and TRBJ2-3, with D tentatively TRBD2 (6 bases). Sequenced input: peripheral blood. The CDR3 region is CASSQLSGSTDTQYF. CDR3 in DNA: TGTGCCAGCAGCCAACTTAGCGGAAGCACAGATACGCAGTATTTT.